This entry concerns a single T cell receptor beta chain. This specimen comes from a study of blood T cell repertoires in COVID-19. Study context: T cells, B-cell-depleted T cells, or PBMCs provided the cDNA or gDNA that served as material.

The method was immunoSEQ multiplex PCR; TCRdb's version includes in-frame clones alone and lacks a portion of them. This table has approximately 85,000 clones, approximately 86% appearing once. CDR1 is SGHVS, CDR2 FQNEAQ, per germline. The CDR3 extends over 16 amino acids. V lost 2 bases, J lost 3 bases, and 16 bases lay in between. The genes are TRBV7-8 and TRBJ1-1, with unresolved D. The sequenced sample was peripheral blood. This receptor was identified in a woman in her 70s with active or convalescent COVID-19. The CDR3 here is CASSLQRRGSDTEAFF. The CDR3 DNA reads as TGTGCCAGCAGCTTACAGCGGAGAGGGTCAGACACTGAAGCTTTCTTT.